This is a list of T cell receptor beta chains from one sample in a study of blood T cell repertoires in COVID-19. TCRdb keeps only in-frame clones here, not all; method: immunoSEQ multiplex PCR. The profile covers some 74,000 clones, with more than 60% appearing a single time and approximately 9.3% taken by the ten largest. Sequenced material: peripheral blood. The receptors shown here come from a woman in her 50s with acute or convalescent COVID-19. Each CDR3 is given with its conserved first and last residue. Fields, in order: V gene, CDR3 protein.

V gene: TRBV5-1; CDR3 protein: CASSSGTWGTGELFF
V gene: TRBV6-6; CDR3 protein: CASRATGIEQFF
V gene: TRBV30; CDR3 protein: CAWNPGNNYGYTF
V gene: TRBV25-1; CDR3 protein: CASSESTGVEQYF
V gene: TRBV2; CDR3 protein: CASSLRQERGYTF
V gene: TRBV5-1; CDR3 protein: CASSPRPSQGESEAFF
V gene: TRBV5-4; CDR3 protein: CASSLTGTEQYF
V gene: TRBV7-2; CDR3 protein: CASSLDPLAGGAGELFF
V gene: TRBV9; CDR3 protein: CASSVDWTSGSKRQFF
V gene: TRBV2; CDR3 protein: CASSERTSGGTQYF
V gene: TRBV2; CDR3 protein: CASSEAGRTGELFF
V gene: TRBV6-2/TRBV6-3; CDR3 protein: CASSSLPGGNYGYTF
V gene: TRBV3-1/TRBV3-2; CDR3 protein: CASSQFTGMGDTQYF
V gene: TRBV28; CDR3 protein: CASSPGQGNYEQYF
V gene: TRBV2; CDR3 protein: CASSLAVSSYEQYF
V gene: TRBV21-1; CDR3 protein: CASSNPGQVSSSYNSPLHF
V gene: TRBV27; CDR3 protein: CASTSNSYEQYF
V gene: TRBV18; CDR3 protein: CASSPLGGRDGYTF
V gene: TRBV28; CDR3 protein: CASSPPELAHYEQYF
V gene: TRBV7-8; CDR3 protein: CASSLAVGLGYYGYTF
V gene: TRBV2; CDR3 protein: CASSFDPGQPITEAFF
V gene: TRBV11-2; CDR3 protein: CASKMTSFNIQYF
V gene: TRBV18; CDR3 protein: CASSLDHGYQPQHF
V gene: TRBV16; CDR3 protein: CASSQAVPGVLFYEQYF
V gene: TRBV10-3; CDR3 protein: CAISEFQGTNYGYTF
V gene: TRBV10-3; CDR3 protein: CAISVSGAGTEETQYF
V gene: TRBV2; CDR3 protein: CASSEPLAGETQYF
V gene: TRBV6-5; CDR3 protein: CASLGLNTDTQYF
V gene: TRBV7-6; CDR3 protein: CASSLVGQGLPSPLHF
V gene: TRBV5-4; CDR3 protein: CASSVKTSGSGDEQFF
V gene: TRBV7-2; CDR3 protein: CASSLQLAGNYEQYF
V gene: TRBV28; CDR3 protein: CASTGTSGTYNEQFF
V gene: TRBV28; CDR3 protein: CASRSTGTIPEQYF
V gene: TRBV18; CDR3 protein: CASSPTGLGGTDTQYF
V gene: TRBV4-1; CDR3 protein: CASSQDKRANTGELFF
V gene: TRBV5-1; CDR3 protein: CASSLVLTGEQYF
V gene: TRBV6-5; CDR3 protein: CASNTGGVPTEAFF
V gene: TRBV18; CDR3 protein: CASSPWGTTTGGTGELFF
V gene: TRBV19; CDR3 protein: CASSISGYPRAGDNQPQHF
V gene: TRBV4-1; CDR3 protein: CASSQVGEKLFF
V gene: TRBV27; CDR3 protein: CASRGQSSSYEQYF
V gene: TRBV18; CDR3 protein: CASSPRQTTDTQYF
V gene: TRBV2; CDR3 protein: CASSTLRGIGSGNTIYF
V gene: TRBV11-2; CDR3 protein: CASSLGPGNQPQHF
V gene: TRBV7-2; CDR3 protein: CASVAAANYGYTF
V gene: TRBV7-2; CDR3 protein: CASSSGNRGLGEAFF
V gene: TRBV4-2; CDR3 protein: CASSQDRADSGNTIYF
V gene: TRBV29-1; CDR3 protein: CSVDGLAGQETQYF
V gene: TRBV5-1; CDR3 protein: CASSLSREPYNEQFF
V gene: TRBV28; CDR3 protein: CASTQGAQIGQPQHF
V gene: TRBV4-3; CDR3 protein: CASSQDVRVPEAFF
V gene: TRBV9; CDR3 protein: CASSALQGADGYTF
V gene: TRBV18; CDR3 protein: CASSPSLGLTGELFF
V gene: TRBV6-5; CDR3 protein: CASTRSWGQREAFF
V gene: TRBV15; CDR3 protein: CATSRVDSLNYGYTF
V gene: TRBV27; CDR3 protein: CASSYNRVNTEAFF